A single sample is the source of the 12 T cell receptor beta chains below, sequenced in a study of blood T cell repertoires in COVID-19. The protocol was immunoSEQ multiplex PCR, while the TCRdb copy is restricted to in-frame clones and leaves out a portion. The table includes roughly 140,000 clones, 65% to 90% detected once. Source material: peripheral blood. These receptors originate from a man in his 70s with acute or convalescent COVID-19.

V is TRBV5-1 and J is TRBJ2-7; D ambiguous. The CDR3 has 12 residues. Trimming cost V 5 bases and J 1 base, with 7 bases left between them. Germline V CDR1 and CDR2: SGHRS, YFSETQ. The CDR3 loop is CASRSGSYEQYF. CDR3 in DNA: TGCGCCAGCAGATCAGGATCCTACGAGCAGTACTTC.

This chain links TRBV3-1 (or the pseudogene TRBV3-2) with TRBJ2-5, with TRBD2 matching 12 bases. This CDR3 is built from 20 residues. V lost 2 bases, J lost 4 bases, and 17 bases stayed unmatched. Germline CDR1 LGHDT, CDR2 YNNKEL (reference sequence). The CDR3 reads CASSQKGTSGPGRKPETQYF. CDR3 DNA: TGTGCCAGCAGCCAAAAAGGGACTAGCGGGCCAGGGAGAAAACCAGAGACCCAGTACTTC.

CDR3 in amino acids: CASSEARVSEAFF. The DNA of the CDR3 is TGTGCCAGCAGTGAAGCGCGGGTTTCTGAAGCTTTCTTT. This chain links TRBV2 with TRBJ1-1; D uncertain. Trimming removed 0 bases from V and 6 bases from J, with 8 bases in between. CDR1 is SNHLY, CDR2 FYNNEI, per germline. CDR3 length: 13 residues.

This clone was counted a single time. The V gene is TRBV4-3, the J gene TRBJ2-1; 7 bases match TRBD2. Looked up from germline, CDR1 is LGHNA and CDR2 is YSLEER. CDR3 length: 17 residues. V shed 0 bases and J 9 bases; nucleotides not matched to a gene: 14. CDR3 sequence (DNA): TGCGCCAGCAGCCAAGATGGATTATCCGGGAGGAGTGCTGAGCAGTTCTTC. The encoded protein is CASSQDGLSGRSAEQFF.

The genes are TRBV19 and TRBJ2-1; no reliable D call. Trimming stripped 3 bases from V and 0 bases from J, with 12 bases between. The CDR3 contains 16 residues. The germline gives CDR1 LNHDA, CDR2 SQIVND (reference sequence). In nucleotides, the CDR3 is TGTGCCAGTAGTATTCGACCACAGAGCTCCTACAATGAGCAGTTCTTC. It codes for CASSIRPQSSYNEQFF. The variable domain in full, completed from reference TRBV19 and TRBJ2-1, reads DGGITQSPKYLFRKEGQNVTLSCEQNLNHDAMYWYRQDPGQGLRLIYYSQIVNDFQKGDIAEGYSVSREKKESFPLTVTSAQKNPTAFYLCASSIRPQSSYNEQFFGPGTRLTVL.

This clone was recorded once. V is TRBV5-1 and J is TRBJ1-1; 7 bases agree with TRBD1. Germline values: CDR1 SGHRS, CDR2 YFSETQ. With V trimmed by 4 bases and J by 0 bases, 12 bases remained unmatched. This CDR3 has 17 residues. In nucleotides, the CDR3 is TGCGCCAGCAGCCCTGGACAGGACGCCTGGATGAACACTGAAGCTTTCTTT. This sequence encodes CASSPGQDAWMNTEAFF. The full variable domain, with the rest looked up from reference TRBV5-1 and TRBJ1-1, is KAGVTQTPRYLIKTRGQQVTLSCSPISGHRSVSWYQQTPGQGLQFLFEYFSETQRNKGNFPGRFSGRQFSNSRSEMNVSTLELGDSALYLCASSPGQDAWMNTEAFFGQGTRLTVV.

This clone was observed a few times. The genes are TRBV4-2 and TRBJ2-6, with a tentative D call TRBD2 (6 bases). CDR3 length: 16 residues. Germline V CDR1 and CDR2: LGHNA, YNFKEQ. Trimming pared 0 bases from V and 12 bases from J, leaving 18 bases between. The CDR3 coding sequence is TGTGCCAGCAGCCAAGATTCATTCGTAGGAGGGTCCGTCCTGACTTTC. Translation: CASSQDSFVGGSVLTF.

The rearrangement links TRBV18 to TRBJ1-4; 7 bases line up with TRBD1. From germline, CDR1 is KGHSH and CDR2 LQKENI. V shed 1 base, J shed 5 bases, and the junction held 1 base outside the gene matches. CDR3 length: 14 amino acids. DNA of the CDR3: TGTGCCAGCTCACCACGACAGGGAAATGAAAAACTGTTTTTT. Translated, it gives CASSPRQGNEKLFF.

This clone appeared a few times. This rearrangement joins TRBV28 to TRBJ2-1, with TRBD2 as a possible D gene (5 bases). CDR1 is MDHEN, CDR2 SYDVKM, per germline. V was trimmed by 3 bases and J by 12 bases, leaving 12 bases between them. This CDR3 contains 12 residues. CDR3 coding DNA: TGTGCCAGCAGTTTCCAAAGTCGGGGGCAGTTCTTC. Translating it yields CASSFQSRGQFF.

The chain uses TRBV28 and TRBJ1-2; D not certain. Germline CDR1 is MDHEN and CDR2 is SYDVKM. V was clipped by 4 bases and J by 1 base, with 10 bases between them. The CDR3 is 14 residues long. CDR3 amino acids: CASSSPPGNYGYTF. CDR3 nucleotides: TGTGCCAGCAGTTCCCCCCCCGGTAACTATGGCTACACCTTC.

This sequence joins TRBV18 and TRBJ2-2; 8 bases fit TRBD1. The CDR3 runs 15 residues. V lost 5 bases, J lost 5 bases, and 7 bases stayed unmatched. CDR1 is KGHSH, CDR2 LQKENI, per germline. This chain's CDR3 is CASSSPTGETGELFF. The CDR3 region has the DNA TGTGCCAGCTCATCTCCGACAGGGGAAACCGGGGAGCTGTTTTTT.

The chain uses TRBV5-1 and TRBJ1-6; D is unclear. CDR1 and CDR2 from the germline V gene are SGHRS and YFSETQ. The CDR3 has 15 amino acids. With 0 bases removed from V and 7 bases from J, the gap between germline ends came to 11 bases. The CDR3: CASSLVAVSNSPLHF. As DNA, the CDR3 is TGCGCCAGCAGCTTGGTCGCGGTCAGCAATTCACCCCTCCACTTT.